A selection of T cell receptor beta chains follows, all from one sample in a study of blood T cell repertoires in COVID-19. The protocol was immunoSEQ multiplex PCR, while the TCRdb copy is restricted to in-frame clones and leaves out a portion. Found here are about 440,000 clones, around 90% of them singletons; the top ten hold approximately 0.55%. Material for sequencing was PBMCs or T cells enriched from blood (not recorded which). These receptor sequences come from a man younger than 30 who had recovered from COVID-19. CDR3s include the opening cysteine and the closing phenylalanine or tryptophan. A D gene is named only where the DNA matches it firmly. Only part of the rows carry a size: once, few, many, or a class if the clone is expanded.

few	TRBV12-5	TRBD2	TRBJ2-1	CASGLRPSGNVYEQFF	TGTGCTAGTGGTTTGAGGCCTAGCGGGAATGTCTATGAGCAGTTCTTC
-	TRBV5-1	-	TRBJ2-3	CASSLEGYSGDTQYF	TGCGCCAGCAGCTTGGAAGGCTATTCAGGGGATACGCAGTATTTT
-	TRBV19	TRBD2	TRBJ2-1	CASSPGTRVGNEQFF	TGTGCCAGTAGTCCAGGGACTAGGGTTGGCAATGAGCAGTTCTTC
-	TRBV7-7	TRBD1	TRBJ2-5	CASSRDPGQQETQYF	TGTGCCAGCAGCCGCGATCCGGGACAGCAAGAGACCCAGTACTTC
-	TRBV4-2	TRBD1	TRBJ1-2	CASSPSPGTGGGYTF	TGTGCCAGCAGCCCCTCTCCCGGGACAGGGGGTGGCTACACCTTC
-	TRBV5-1	TRBD1	TRBJ1-1	CASSQDRGTTEAFF	TGCGCCAGCAGCCAGGACAGGGGCACCACTGAAGCTTTCTTT
-	TRBV27	-	TRBJ1-4	CASGPWRSPRKGDEKLFF	TGTGCCAGCGGCCCGTGGAGGTCCCCGCGGAAGGGTGACGAAAAACTGTTTTTT
-	TRBV6-7	-	TRBJ2-5	CARFRVEQETQYF	TGTGCCAGGTTCAGGGTGGAGCAAGAGACCCAGTACTTC
-	TRBV5-1	TRBD1	TRBJ1-2	CASSLGTGEAGYTF	TGCGCCAGCAGCTTGGGTACAGGGGAGGCTGGCTACACCTTC
-	TRBV28	TRBD1	TRBJ1-4	CASSFVDRGVNEKLFF	TGTGCCAGCAGTTTCGTGGACAGGGGGGTCAATGAAAAACTGTTTTTT
once	TRBV24-1	TRBD2	TRBJ2-1	CATSGSGGEGSYNEQFF	TGTGCCACCAGTGGCTCGGGGGGAGAGGGCTCCTACAATGAGCAGTTCTTC